Included here is one T cell receptor (beta chain) sequence, with context. Antigen unknown. The CDR3 is 13 amino acids. From germline, CDR1 is PRHDT and CDR2 FYEKMQ (reference sequence). Trimming removed 5 bases from V and 7 bases from J; junction bases left unmatched: 6. The sample comes from a study of type 1 regulatory T cells. About the research overall: This in vitro CD4 product, T-allo10, is enriched for Tr1 cells and alloantigen-specific. Study-wide findings and caveats: Compared with non-type 1 regulatory T cells, type 1 regulatory T cells showed a more restricted TCR repertoire.

TCRdb reprocessed the reads via MiXCR and lists one record per CDR3 protein. The sample carries some 60,000 distinct CDR3 sequences, 60% to 65% recorded once. The specimen was cultured non-Tr1 T cells, either the whole culture or a sorted T cell fraction (not recorded which). This rearrangement joins TRBV13 to TRBJ1-2; TRBD1 aligns across 8 bases. The origin of this receptor is a human donor in good health. CDR3 residues: CASSGRGLAGYTF. CDR3 DNA sequence: TGTGCCAGCAGCGGCAGGGGGCTCGCTGGCTACACCTTC.